This T cell receptor (beta chain) was identified in a study of T cell changes during pregnancy in multiple sclerosis. The table came from immunoSEQ multiplex PCR; TCRdb's copy has only in-frame clones and leaves some out. This sample has about 43,000 clones, with about 90% found just once. The CDR3 loop spans 13 amino acids. Trimming cost V 7 bases and J 3 bases, with 15 bases left between them. The germline CDR1 and CDR2 sequences are SQVTM and ANQGSEA. The chain joins TRBV29-1 to TRBJ1-1; tentative D call: TRBD1 (5 bases). The source material was peripheral blood, sampled in the first trimester of pregnancy. The receptor's source is a female donor in good health, enrolled as a control in a pregnancy study. The CDR3 reads CSGSPGGDTEAFF. As DNA, the CDR3 is TGCAGCGGGTCTCCCGGGGGAGACACTGAAGCTTTCTTT.